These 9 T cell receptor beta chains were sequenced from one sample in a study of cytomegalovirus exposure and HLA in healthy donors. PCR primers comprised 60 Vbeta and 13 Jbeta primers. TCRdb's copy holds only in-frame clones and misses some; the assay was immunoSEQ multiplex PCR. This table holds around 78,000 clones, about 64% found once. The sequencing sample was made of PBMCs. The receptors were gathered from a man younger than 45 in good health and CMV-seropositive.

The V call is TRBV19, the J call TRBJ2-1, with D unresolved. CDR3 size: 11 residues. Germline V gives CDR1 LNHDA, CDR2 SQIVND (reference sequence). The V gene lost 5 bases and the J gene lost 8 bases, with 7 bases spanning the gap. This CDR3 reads CASSPGHEQFF. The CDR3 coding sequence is TGTGCCAGTAGTCCGGGTCATGAGCAGTTCTTC.

The DNA for the CDR3 is TGTGCCAGCACCAAGGACAGTTGGTCAGATCGCGAGCAGTACTTC. Translating it yields CASTKDSWSDREQYF. The chain recombines TRBV28 with TRBJ2-7, with D tentatively TRBD1 (6 bases). Germline CDR1 MDHEN, CDR2 SYDVKM. The CDR3 has 15 amino acids. V lost 7 bases and J lost 6, with 22 bases in between.

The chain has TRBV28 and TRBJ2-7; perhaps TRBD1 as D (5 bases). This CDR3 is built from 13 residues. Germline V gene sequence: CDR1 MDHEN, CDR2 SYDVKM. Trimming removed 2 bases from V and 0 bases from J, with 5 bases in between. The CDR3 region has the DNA TGTGCCAGCAGTTTAACAGGCTCCTACGAGCAGTACTTC. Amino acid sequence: CASSLTGSYEQYF.

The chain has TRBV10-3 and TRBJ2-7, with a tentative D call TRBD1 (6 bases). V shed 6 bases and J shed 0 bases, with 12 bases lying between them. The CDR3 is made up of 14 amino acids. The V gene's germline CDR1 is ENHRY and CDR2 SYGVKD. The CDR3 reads CAIRTDRSSYEQYF. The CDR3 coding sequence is TGTGCCATCAGAACAGACAGGAGCTCCTACGAGCAGTACTTC.

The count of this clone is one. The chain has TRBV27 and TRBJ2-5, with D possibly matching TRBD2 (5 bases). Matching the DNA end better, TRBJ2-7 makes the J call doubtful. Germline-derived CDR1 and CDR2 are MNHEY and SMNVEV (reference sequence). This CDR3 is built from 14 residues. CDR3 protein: CASRTIYLPYEQYF. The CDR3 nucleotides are TGTGCCAGCAGGACTATCTACCTACCCTACGAGCAGTACTTC.

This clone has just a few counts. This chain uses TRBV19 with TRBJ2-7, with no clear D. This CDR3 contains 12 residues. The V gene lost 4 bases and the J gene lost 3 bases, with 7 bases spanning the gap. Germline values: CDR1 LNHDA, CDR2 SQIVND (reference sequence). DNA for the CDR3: TGTGCCAGTAGTACTCCTAACTACGAGCAGTACTTC. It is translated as CASSTPNYEQYF.

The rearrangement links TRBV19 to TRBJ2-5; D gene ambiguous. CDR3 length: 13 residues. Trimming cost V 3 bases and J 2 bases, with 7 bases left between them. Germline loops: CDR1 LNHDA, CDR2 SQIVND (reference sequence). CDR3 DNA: TGTGCCAGTAGTATCCCCCTTCAAGAGACCCAGTACTTC. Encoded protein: CASSIPLQETQYF.

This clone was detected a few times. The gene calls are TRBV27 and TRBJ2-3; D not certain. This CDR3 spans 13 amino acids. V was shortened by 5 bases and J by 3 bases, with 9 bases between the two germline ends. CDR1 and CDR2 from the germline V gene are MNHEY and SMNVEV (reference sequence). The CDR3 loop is CASSTTRTDTQYF. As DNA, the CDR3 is TGTGCCAGCAGTACGACCAGGACAGATACGCAGTATTTT.

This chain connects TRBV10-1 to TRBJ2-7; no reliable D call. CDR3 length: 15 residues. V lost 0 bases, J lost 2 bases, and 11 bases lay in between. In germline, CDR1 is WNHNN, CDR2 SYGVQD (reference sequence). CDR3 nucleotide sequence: TGCGCCAGCAGTGAGTCAGTAGGCAGGACCTACGAGCAGTACTTC. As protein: CASSESVGRTYEQYF.